The text below deals with one T cell receptor (beta chain). Its antigen remains unidentified. Treatment indicated: oral pan-JAK inhibitor, 5-10 mg twice daily. This record comes from a study of CD8+ T cells in alopecia areata. Study at large: Tofacitinib therapy took 6 to 18 months; 6 months off drug came after. Whole-study results and caveats: Scalp clonality and expanded CD8+ clones among the top 100 showed significant decreases with tofacitinib.

The CDR3 covers 14 residues. From germline, CDR1 is SNHLY and CDR2 FYNNEI. Trimming took 8 bases from V and 2 from J; bases not matched to a gene: 7. Extraction and reverse transcription of RNA yielded cDNA as the sequencing template. The protocol was immunoSEQ multiplex PCR, while the TCRdb copy is restricted to in-frame clones and leaves out a portion. The sample lists roughly 180,000 clones; approximately 53% were seen once. This receptor was obtained from a human donor with alopecia areata. The chain is built from TRBV2 and TRBJ2-3; TRBD1 matches at 7 bases. The specimen was CD8+ T cells sorted from blood, collected at week 24, from a patient treated with tofacitinib. CDR3 region: CASSRQGVTDTQYF. The CDR3 DNA sequence: TGTGCCAGCTCCCGACAGGGCGTCACAGATACGCAGTATTTT. The variable domain in full, with the rest retrieved from reference TRBV2 and TRBJ2-3, is EPEVTQTPSHQVTQMGQEVILRCVPISNHLYFYWYRQILGQKVEFLVSFYNNEISEKSEIFDDQFSVERPDGSNFTLKIRSTKLEDSAMYFCASSRQGVTDTQYFGPGTRLTVL.